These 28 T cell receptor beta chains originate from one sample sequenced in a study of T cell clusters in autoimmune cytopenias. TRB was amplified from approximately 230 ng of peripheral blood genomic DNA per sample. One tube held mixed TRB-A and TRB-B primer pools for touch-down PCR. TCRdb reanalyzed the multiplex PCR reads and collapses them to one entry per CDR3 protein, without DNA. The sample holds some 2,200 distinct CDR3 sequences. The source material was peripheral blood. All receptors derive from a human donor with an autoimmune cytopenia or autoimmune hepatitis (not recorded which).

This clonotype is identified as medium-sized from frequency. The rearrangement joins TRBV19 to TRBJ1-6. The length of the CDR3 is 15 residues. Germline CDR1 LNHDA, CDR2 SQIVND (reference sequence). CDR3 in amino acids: CASSIFRFGDSPLHF.

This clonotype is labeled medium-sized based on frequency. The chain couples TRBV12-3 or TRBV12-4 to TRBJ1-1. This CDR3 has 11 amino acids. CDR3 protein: CASSLGGRAFF.

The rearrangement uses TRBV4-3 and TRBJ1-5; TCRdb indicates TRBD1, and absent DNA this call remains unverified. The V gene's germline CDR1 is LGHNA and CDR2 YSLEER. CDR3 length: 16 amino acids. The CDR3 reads CASSQDRTGGVQPQHF.

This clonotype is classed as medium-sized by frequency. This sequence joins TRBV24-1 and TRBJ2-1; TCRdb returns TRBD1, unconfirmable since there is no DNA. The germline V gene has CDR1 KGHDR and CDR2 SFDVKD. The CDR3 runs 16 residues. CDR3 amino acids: CATSDLGTDARNEQFF.

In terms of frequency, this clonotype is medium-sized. This CDR3 reads CSAKIDRGDGEAFF. This rearrangement joins TRBV20-1 to TRBJ1-1; TCRdb outputs TRBD1, but without DNA this stays unchecked. The CDR3 runs to 14 residues. Germline V lookup: CDR1 DFQATT, CDR2 SNEGSKA (reference sequence).

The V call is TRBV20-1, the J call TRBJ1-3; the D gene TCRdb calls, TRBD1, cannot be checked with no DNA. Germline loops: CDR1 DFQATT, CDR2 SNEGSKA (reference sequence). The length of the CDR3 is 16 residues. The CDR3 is CSAVTPGTGAGNTIYF.

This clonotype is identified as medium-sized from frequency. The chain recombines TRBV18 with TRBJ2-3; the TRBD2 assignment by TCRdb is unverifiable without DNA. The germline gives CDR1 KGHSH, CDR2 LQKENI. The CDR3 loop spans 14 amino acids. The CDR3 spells CASSPTSGTDTQYF.

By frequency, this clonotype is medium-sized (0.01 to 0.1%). The CDR3 loop is CASRGTHTDTQYF. This chain uses TRBV6-1 with TRBJ2-3; absent DNA, TCRdb's TRBD1 call cannot be checked. Germline values: CDR1 MNHNS, CDR2 SASEGT. The CDR3 has 13 residues.

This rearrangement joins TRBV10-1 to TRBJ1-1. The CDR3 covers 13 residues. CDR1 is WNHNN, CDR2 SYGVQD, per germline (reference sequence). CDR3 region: CASSESREGRAFF.

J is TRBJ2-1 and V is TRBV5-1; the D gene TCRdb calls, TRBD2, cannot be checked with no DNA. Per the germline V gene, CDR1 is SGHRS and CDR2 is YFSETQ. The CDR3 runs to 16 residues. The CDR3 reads CASSRSPQSSYNEQFF.

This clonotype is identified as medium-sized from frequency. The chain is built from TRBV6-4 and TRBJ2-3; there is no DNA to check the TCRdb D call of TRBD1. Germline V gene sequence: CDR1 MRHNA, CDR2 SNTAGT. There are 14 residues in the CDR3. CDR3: CASSLDRGTDTQYF.

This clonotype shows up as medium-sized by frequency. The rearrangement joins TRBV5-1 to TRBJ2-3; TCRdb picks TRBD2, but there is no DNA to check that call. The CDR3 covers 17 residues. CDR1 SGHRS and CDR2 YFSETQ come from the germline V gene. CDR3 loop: CASSLGGLAGATDTQYF.

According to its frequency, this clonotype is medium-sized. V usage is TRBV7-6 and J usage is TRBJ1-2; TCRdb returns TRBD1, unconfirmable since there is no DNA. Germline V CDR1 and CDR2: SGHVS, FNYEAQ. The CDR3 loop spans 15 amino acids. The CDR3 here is CASSSGTGNDYGYTF.

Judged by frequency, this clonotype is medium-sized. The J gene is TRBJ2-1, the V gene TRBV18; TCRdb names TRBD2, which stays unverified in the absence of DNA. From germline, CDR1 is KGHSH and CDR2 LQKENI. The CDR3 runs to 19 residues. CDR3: CASSPGLGGGPSSYNEQFF.

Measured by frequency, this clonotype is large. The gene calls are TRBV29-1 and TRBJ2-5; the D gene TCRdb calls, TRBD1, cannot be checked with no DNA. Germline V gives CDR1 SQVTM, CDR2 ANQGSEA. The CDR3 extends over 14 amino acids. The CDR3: CSVGPTGGQETQYF. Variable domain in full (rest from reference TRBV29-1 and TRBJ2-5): SAVISQKPSRDICQRGTSLTIQCQVDSQVTMMFWYRQQPGQSLTLIATANQGSEATYESGFVIDKFPISRPNLTFSTLTVSNMSPEDSSIYLCSVGPTGGQETQYFGPGTRLLVL.

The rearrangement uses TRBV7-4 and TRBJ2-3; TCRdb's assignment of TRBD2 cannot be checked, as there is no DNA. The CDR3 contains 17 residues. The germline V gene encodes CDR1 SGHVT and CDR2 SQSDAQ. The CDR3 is CASSPKRTSGGADTQYF.

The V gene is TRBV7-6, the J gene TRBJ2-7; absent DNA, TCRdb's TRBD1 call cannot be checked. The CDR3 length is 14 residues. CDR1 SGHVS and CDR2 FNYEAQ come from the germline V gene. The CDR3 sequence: CASTPRGDSYEQYF.

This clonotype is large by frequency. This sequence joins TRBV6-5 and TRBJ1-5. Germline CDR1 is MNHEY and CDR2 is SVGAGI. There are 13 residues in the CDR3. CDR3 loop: CASRISSNQPQHF.

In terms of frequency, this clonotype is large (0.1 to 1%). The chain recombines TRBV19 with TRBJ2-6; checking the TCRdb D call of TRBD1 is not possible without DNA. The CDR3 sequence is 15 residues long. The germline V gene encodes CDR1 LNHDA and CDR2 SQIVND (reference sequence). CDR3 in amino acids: CASRTGLPGANVLTF.

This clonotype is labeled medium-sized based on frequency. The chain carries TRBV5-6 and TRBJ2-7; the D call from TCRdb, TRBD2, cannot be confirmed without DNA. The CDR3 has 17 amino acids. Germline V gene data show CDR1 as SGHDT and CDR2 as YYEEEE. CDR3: CASSLALAGGPGYEQYF.

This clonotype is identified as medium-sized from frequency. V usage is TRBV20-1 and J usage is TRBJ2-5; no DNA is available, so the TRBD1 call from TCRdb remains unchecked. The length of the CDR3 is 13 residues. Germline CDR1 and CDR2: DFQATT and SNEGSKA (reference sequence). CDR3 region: CSASGGVEETQYF.

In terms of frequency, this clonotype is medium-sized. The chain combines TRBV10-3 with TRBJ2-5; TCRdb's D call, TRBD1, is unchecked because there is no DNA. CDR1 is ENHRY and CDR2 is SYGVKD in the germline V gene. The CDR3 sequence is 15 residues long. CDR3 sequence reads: CAISSRQGAGETQYF.

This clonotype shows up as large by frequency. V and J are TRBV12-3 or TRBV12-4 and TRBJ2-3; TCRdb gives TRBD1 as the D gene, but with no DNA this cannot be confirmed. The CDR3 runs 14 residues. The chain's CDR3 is CASRAGGAADTQYF.

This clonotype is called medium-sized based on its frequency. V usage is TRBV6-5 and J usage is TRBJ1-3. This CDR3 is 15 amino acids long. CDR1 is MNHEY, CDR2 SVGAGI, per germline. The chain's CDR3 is CASRSTAGSGNTIYF.

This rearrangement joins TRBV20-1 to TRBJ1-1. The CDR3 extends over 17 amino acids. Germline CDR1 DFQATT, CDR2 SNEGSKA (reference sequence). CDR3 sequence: CSARPSVRRRGVVEAFF.

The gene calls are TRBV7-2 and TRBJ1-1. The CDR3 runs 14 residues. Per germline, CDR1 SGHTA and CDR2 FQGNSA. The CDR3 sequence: CASSLARLGTEAFF.

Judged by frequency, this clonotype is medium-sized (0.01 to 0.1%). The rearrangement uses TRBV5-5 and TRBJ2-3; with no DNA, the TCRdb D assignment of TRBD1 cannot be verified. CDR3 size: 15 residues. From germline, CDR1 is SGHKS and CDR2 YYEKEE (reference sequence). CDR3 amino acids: CASSLLGGASDTQYF.

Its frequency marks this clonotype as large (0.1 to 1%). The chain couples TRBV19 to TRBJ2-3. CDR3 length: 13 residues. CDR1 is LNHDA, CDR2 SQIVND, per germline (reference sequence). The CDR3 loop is CASSRRVRDTQYF.